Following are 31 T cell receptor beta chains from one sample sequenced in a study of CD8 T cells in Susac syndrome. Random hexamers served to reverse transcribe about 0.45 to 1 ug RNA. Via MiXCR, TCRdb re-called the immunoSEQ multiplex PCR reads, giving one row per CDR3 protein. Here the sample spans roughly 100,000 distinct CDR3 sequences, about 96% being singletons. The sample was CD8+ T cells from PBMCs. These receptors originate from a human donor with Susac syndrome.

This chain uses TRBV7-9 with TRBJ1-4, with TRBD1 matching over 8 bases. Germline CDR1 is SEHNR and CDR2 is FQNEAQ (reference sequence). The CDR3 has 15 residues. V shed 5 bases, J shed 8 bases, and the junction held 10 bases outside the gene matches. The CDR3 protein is CASSTRQGIGEKLFF. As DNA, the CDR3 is TGTGCCAGCAGCACACGACAGGGGATAGGGGAAAAACTGTTTTTT.

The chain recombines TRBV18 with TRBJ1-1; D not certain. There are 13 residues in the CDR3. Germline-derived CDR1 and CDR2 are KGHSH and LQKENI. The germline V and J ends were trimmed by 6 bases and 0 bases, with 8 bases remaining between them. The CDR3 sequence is CASSLEVNTEAFF. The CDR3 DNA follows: TGTGCCAGCTCCCTCGAAGTGAACACTGAAGCTTTCTTT.

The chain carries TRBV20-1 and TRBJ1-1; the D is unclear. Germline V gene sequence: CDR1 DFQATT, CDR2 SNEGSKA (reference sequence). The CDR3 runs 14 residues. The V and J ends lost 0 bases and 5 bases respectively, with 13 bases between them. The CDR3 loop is CSARDPGGETEAFF. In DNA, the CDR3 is TGCAGTGCTAGAGATCCCGGTGGGGAGACTGAAGCTTTCTTT.

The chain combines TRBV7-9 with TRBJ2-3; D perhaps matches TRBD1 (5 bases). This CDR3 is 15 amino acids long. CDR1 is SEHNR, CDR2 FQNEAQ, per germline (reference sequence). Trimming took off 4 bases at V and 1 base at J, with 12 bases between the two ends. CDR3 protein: CASSSDRTGTDTQYF. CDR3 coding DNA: TGTGCCAGCAGCTCTGACAGAACGGGCACAGATACGCAGTATTTT.

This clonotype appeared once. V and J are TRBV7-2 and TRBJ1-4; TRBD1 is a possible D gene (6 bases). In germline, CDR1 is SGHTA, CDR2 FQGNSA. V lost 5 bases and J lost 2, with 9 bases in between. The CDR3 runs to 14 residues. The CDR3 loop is CASSKTGTNEKLFF. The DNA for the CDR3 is TGTGCCAGCAGCAAAACAGGGACTAATGAAAAACTGTTTTTT.

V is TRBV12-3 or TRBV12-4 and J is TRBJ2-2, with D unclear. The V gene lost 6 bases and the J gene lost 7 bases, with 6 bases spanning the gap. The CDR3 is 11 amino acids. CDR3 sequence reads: CASSPGGELFF. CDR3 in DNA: TGTGCCAGCAGCCCAGGCGGGGAGCTGTTTTTT.

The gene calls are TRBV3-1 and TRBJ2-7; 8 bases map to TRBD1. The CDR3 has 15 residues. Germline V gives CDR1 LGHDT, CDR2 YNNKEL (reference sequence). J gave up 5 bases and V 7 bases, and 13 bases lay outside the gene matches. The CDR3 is CASTDRGGGNHEQYF. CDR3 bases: TGTGCCAGCACCGACAGGGGAGGAGGTAATCACGAGCAGTACTTC.

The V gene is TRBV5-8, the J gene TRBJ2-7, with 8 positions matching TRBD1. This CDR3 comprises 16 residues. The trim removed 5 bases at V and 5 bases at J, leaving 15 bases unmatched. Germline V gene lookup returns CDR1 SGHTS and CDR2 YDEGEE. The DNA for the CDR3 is TGTGCCAGCAGTCTCTCTGGGACAGGACCTCTCCACGAGCAGTACTTC. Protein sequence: CASSLSGTGPLHEQYF.

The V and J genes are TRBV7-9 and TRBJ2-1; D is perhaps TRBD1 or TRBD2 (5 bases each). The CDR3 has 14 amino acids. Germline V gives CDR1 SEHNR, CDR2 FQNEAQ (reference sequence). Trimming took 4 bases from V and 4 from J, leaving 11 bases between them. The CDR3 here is CASSSGTDYNEQFF. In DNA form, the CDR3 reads TGTGCCAGCAGCTCCGGGACGGATTACAATGAGCAGTTCTTC.

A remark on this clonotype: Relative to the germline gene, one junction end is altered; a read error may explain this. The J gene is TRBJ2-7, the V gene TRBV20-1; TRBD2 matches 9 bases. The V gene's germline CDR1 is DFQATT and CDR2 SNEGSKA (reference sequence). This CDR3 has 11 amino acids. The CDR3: CNASGAYEQYF. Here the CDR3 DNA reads TGCAATGCTAGCGGGGCATACGAGCAGTACTTC.

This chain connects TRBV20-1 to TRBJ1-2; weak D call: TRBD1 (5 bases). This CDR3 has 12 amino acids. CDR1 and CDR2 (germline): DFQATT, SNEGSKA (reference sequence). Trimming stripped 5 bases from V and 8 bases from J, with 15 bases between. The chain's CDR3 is CSAHTGGGGYTF. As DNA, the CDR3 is TGCAGTGCTCACACGGGGGGAGGAGGCTACACCTTC.

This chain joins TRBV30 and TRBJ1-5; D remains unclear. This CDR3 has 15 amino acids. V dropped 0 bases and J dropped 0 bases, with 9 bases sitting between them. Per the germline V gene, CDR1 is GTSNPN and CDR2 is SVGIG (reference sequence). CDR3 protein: CAWSVSEYSNQPQHF. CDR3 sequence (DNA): TGTGCCTGGAGTGTATCAGAGTATAGCAATCAGCCCCAGCATTTT.

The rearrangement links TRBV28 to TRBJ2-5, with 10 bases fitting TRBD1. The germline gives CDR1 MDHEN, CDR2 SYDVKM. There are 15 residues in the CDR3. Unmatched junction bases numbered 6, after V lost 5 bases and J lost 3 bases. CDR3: CASSVGGTGEETQYF. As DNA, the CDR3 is TGTGCCAGCAGTGTCGGCGGGACAGGGGAAGAGACCCAGTACTTC.

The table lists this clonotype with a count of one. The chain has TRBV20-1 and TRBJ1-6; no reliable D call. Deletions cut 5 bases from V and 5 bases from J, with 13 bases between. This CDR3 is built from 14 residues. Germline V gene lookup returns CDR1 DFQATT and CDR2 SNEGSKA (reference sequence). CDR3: CSAHTDRDNSPLHF. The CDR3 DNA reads TGCAGTGCTCACACAGACCGGGATAATTCACCCCTCCACTTT.

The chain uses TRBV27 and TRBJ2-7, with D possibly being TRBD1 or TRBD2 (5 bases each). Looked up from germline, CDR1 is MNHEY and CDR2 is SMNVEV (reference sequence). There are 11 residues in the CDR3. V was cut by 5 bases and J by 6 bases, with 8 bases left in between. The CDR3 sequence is CASSTGPEQYF. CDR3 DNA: TGTGCCAGCAGTACGGGGCCCGAGCAGTACTTC.

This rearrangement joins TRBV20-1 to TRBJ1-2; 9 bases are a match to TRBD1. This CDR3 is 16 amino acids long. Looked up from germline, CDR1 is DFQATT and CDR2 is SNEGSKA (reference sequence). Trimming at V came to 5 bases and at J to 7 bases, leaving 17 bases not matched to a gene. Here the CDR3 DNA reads TGCAGTGCTGGAGGGTCGGTCACAGGGGGCGCGAGTGGCTACACCTTC. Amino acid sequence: CSAGGSVTGGASGYTF.

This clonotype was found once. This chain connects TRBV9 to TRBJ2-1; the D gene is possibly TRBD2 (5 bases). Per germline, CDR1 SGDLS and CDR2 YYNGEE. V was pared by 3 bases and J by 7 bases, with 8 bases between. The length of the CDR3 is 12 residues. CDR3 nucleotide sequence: TGTGCCAGCAGCGGAGAGGGAAATGAGCAGTTCTTC. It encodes CASSGEGNEQFF.

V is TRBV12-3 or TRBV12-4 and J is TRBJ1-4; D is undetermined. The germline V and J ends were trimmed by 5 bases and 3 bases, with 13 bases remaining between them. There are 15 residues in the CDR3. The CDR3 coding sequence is TGTGCCAGCAGTGCTGCGACGGGCCCTAATGAAAAACTGTTTTTT. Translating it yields CASSAATGPNEKLFF.

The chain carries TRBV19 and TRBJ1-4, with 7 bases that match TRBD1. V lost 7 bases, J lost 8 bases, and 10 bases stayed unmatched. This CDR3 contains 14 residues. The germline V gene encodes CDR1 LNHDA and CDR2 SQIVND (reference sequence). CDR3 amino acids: CASTPGTAPEKLFF. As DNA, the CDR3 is TGTGCCAGTACCCCCGGGACAGCACCCGAAAAACTGTTTTTT.

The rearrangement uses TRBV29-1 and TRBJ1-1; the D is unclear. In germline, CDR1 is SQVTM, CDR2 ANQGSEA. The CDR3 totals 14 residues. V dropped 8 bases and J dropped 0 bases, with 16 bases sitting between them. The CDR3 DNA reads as TGCAGCTTCCTCCCGAGGACTATGAACACTGAAGCTTTCTTT. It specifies CSFLPRTMNTEAFF.

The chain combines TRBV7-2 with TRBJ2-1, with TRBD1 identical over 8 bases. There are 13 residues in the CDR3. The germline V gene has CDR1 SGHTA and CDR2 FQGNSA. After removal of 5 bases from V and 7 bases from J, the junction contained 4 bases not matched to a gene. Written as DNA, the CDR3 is TGTGCCAGCAGCGTGGACAGGGTGAATGAGCAGTTCTTC. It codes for CASSVDRVNEQFF.

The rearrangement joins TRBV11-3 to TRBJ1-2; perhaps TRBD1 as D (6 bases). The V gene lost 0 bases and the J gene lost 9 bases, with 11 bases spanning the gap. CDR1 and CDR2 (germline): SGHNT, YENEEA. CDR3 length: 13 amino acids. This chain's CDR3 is CASSLDGQNRYTF. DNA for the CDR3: TGTGCCAGCAGCTTAGATGGACAGAACCGCTACACCTTC. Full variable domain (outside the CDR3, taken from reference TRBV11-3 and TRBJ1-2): EAGVVQSPRYKIIEKKQPVAFWCNPISGHNTLYWYLQNLGQGPELLIRYENEEAVDDSQLPKDRFSAERLKGVDSTLKIQPAELGDSAVYLCASSLDGQNRYTFGSGTRLTVV.

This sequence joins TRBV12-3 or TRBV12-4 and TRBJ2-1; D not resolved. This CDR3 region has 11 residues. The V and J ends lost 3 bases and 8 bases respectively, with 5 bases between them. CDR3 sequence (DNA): TGTGCCAGCAGTTTTGGGGATGAGCAGTTCTTC. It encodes CASSFGDEQFF.

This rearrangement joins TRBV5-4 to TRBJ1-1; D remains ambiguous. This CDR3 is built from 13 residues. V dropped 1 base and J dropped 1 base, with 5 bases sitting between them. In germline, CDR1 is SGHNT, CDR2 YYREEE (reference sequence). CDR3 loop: CASSLQTNTEAFF. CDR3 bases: TGTGCCAGCAGCTTGCAGACGAACACTGAAGCTTTCTTT.

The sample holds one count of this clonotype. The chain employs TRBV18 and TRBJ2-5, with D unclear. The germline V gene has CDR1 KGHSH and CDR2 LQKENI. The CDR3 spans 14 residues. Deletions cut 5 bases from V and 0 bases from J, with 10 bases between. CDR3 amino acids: CASSGSRYQETQYF. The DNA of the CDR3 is TGTGCCAGCTCAGGCTCCCGCTACCAAGAGACCCAGTACTTC.

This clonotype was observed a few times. CDR3 in amino acids: CASSHNYNEQFF. In DNA form, the CDR3 reads TGTGCCAGCTCGCACAACTACAATGAGCAGTTCTTC. V and J are TRBV18 and TRBJ2-1, with no clear D. CDR3 length: 12 amino acids. Looked up from germline, CDR1 is KGHSH and CDR2 is LQKENI. Trimming shortened V by 6 bases and J by 3 bases, and 6 bases separated the two germline ends.

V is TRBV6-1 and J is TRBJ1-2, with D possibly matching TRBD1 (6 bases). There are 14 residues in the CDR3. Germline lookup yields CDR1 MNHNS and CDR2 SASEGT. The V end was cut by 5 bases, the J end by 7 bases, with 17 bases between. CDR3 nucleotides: TGTGCCAGCAGTTTCCAGGGGAGGGAGAGTGGCTACACCTTC. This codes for CASSFQGRESGYTF.

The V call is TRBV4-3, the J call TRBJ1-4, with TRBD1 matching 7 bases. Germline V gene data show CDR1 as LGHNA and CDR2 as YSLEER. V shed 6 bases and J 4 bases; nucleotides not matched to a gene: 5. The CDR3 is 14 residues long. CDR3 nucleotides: TGCGCCAGCAGTCCGGGACAGTTTAATGAAAAACTGTTTTTT. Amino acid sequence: CASSPGQFNEKLFF.

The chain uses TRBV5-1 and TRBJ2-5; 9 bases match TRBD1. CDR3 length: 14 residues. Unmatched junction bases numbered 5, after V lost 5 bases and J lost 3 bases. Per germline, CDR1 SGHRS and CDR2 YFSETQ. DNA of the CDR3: TGCGCCAGCAGGCGGGACAGGGTGAAAGAGACCCAGTACTTC. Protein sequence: CASRRDRVKETQYF.

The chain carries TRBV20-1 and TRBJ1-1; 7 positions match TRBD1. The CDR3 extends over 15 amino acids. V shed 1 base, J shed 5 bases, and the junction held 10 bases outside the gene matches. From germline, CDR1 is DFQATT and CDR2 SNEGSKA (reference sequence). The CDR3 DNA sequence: TGCAGTGCTAGAGGGACGACAGGGAGGAGGACTGAAGCTTTCTTT. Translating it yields CSARGTTGRRTEAFF.

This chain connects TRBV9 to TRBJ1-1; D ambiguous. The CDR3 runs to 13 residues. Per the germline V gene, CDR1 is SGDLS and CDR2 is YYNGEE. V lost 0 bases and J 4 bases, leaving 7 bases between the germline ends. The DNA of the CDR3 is TGTGCCAGCAGCGTAGGCCAGGTCACTGAAGCTTTCTTT. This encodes CASSVGQVTEAFF.